The next 19 T cell receptor beta chains were all read from a single sample in a study of neurological immune-mediated disorders. MiXCR, run by TCRdb on the 5' RACE reads, gives a single entry per CDR3 protein. This sample has around 25,000 distinct CDR3 sequences, with more than 10% found just once. The source material was PBMCs. These TCRs come from a woman in her sixties or seventies with HTLV-1-associated myelopathy (HAM/TSP).

This clonotype was counted only a few times. J is TRBJ1-4 and V is TRBV19, with D perhaps TRBD1 (5 bases). The germline gives CDR1 LNHDA, CDR2 SQIVND (reference sequence). The CDR3 runs 16 residues. V gave up 5 bases and J gave up 6 bases, with 19 bases separating them. The CDR3: CASSPSQGSLDEKLFF. The CDR3 DNA is TGTGCCAGTAGTCCGTCTCAGGGCTCCTTGGATGAAAAACTGTTTTTT.

This clonotype occurred many times. The rearrangement uses TRBV19 and TRBJ2-1; 11 bases are a match to TRBD2. Trimming cost V 6 bases and J 7 bases; bases outside gene matches: 8. CDR1 LNHDA and CDR2 SQIVND come from the germline V gene (reference sequence). The CDR3 spans 15 residues. The CDR3 DNA follows: TGTGCCAGTAGGCCGACTAGCGGGGTTCGGAATGAGCAGTTCTTC. This encodes CASRPTSGVRNEQFF.

This clonotype showed up just a few times. V is TRBV19 and J is TRBJ2-7; 9 positions match TRBD1. V lost 5 bases to trimming and J lost 3 bases; unmatched junction nucleotides: 5. The CDR3 contains 14 residues. Germline V gene data show CDR1 as LNHDA and CDR2 as SQIVND (reference sequence). The CDR3 is CASSSRGQGYEQYF. CDR3 nucleotides: TGTGCCAGTAGTTCAAGGGGACAGGGCTACGAGCAGTACTTC.

The gene calls are TRBV6-5 and TRBJ1-1, with D unclear. The CDR3 has 14 amino acids. Germline CDR1 MNHEY, CDR2 SVGAGI. Trimming pared 6 bases from V and 10 bases from J, leaving 21 bases between. The CDR3 sequence is CASSLTGRGRGAFF. In nucleotides, the CDR3 is TGTGCCAGCAGCCTCACTGGACGAGGGCGCGGAGCTTTCTTT.

This clonotype was seen repeatedly, ten times or more. The rearrangement links TRBV14 to TRBJ2-3; TRBD1 is a possible D gene (5 bases). This CDR3 has 15 amino acids. CDR1 SGHDN and CDR2 FVKESK come from the germline V gene. V lost 4 bases, J lost 0 bases, and 11 bases lay in between. The CDR3 DNA reads as TGTGCCAGCAGCCCCCTGACAGTTAGCACAGATACGCAGTATTTT. Its protein is CASSPLTVSTDTQYF.

This clonotype was observed many times. CDR3 protein: CASSFGGSTDTQYF. The DNA for the CDR3 is TGTGCCAGCAGTTTCGGGGGTTCCACAGATACGCAGTATTTT. The chain carries TRBV27 and TRBJ2-3, with a possible D match to TRBD2 (6 bases). CDR1 and CDR2 (germline): MNHEY, SMNVEV (reference sequence). The CDR3 is 14 residues long. The ends were cut back, 3 bases at V and 2 bases at J, with 9 bases in the middle.

The genes are TRBV5-4 and TRBJ1-2; D gene unclear. Trimming removed 4 bases from V and 8 bases from J, with 9 bases in between. Germline V CDR1 and CDR2: SGHNT, YYREEE (reference sequence). This CDR3 region has 11 residues. CDR3 bases: TGTGCCAGCAGCCACTTTGAGGGCTACACCTTC. This translates into CASSHFEGYTF.

The V call is TRBV15, the J call TRBJ1-1; tentatively, D is TRBD1 (5 bases). The CDR3 covers 12 residues. The V gene's germline CDR1 is LNHNV and CDR2 YYDKDF (reference sequence). Trimming took off 3 bases at V and 11 bases at J, with 13 bases between the two ends. CDR3 amino acids: CATSSLEGRAFF. Here the CDR3 DNA reads TGTGCCACCAGCAGCTTGGAGGGGAGGGCTTTCTTT.

Ten or more counts support this clonotype. The genes are TRBV20-1 and TRBJ2-1, with 8 bases identical to TRBD2. V was clipped by 0 bases and J by 4 bases; unmatched bases: 5. There are 15 residues in the CDR3. Germline CDR1 is DFQATT and CDR2 is SNEGSKA (reference sequence). The DNA for the CDR3 is TGCAGTGCTAGAGAAAACCAGCGGGAGTACAATGAGCAGTTCTTC. Translation: CSARENQREYNEQFF.

This clonotype is medium-sized. This chain joins TRBV4-2 and TRBJ2-7; 7 nucleotides agree with TRBD2. This CDR3 spans 16 amino acids. CDR1 and CDR2 (germline): LGHNA, YNFKEQ. The trim removed 4 bases at V and 0 bases at J, leaving 9 bases unmatched. DNA for the CDR3: TGTGCCAGCAGCCGAGACCTATGGGGGGGCTCCTACGAGCAGTACTTC. Its translation: CASSRDLWGGSYEQYF.

Ten or more counts support this clonotype. J is TRBJ1-5 and V is TRBV7-2; TRBD1 might be the D (5 bases). CDR3 length equals 17 residues. The V gene lost 5 bases and the J gene lost 7 bases, with 24 bases spanning the gap. CDR1 and CDR2 (germline): SGHTA, FQGNSA. For the CDR3, the DNA is TGTGCCAGCAGCCGAACGGGGGACCGCGCCCAGGGACAGCCCCAGCATTTT. The encoded protein is CASSRTGDRAQGQPQHF. The entire variable domain, with the rest obtained from reference TRBV7-2 and TRBJ1-5, is as follows: GAGVSQSPSNKVTEKGKDVELRCDPISGHTALYWYRQSLGQGLEFLIYFQGNSAPDKSGLPSDRFSAERTGGSVSTLTIQRTQQEDSAVYLCASSRTGDRAQGQPQHFGDGTRLSIL.

In this sample, this clonotype turned up many times. This rearrangement joins TRBV5-1 to TRBJ2-1; D is perhaps TRBD2 (5 bases). Germline CDR1 is SGHRS and CDR2 is YFSETQ. The V gene lost 2 bases and the J gene lost 5 bases, with 11 bases spanning the gap. The CDR3 is made up of 14 amino acids. This chain's CDR3 is CASSLPLDHNEQFF. CDR3 nucleotides: TGCGCCAGCAGCTTACCACTAGACCACAATGAGCAGTTCTTC.

The table lists this clonotype with many counts. The V and J genes are TRBV20-1 and TRBJ1-5, with D possibly matching TRBD1 (6 bases). Trimming removed 0 bases from V and 4 bases from J, with 16 bases in between. The CDR3 is made up of 16 amino acids. Germline assignment: CDR1 DFQATT and CDR2 SNEGSKA (reference sequence). DNA for the CDR3: TGCAGTGCTAGAGATATTAGGCAGGGGAATAATCAGCCCCAGCATTTT. Its protein is CSARDIRQGNNQPQHF.

This clonotype was recorded at least ten times. The V call is TRBV7-2, the J call TRBJ2-1, with 7 bases fitting TRBD2. Germline CDR1 reads SGHTA; CDR2 reads FQGNSA. Trimming cost V 3 bases and J 8 bases; bases outside gene matches: 10. The CDR3 totals 15 residues. CDR3 in amino acids: CASSLGGAGEDEQFF. In nucleotides, the CDR3 is TGTGCCAGCAGCTTGGGCGGGGCGGGAGAGGATGAGCAGTTCTTC. Drawing the rest from reference TRBV7-2 and TRBJ2-1, the complete variable domain is GAGVSQSPSNKVTEKGKDVELRCDPISGHTALYWYRQSLGQGLEFLIYFQGNSAPDKSGLPSDRFSAERTGGSVSTLTIQRTQQEDSAVYLCASSLGGAGEDEQFFGPGTRLTVL.

This clonotype was counted many times. The genes are TRBV11-2 and TRBJ2-7; the match to TRBD1 covers 8 bases. Germline V lookup: CDR1 SGHAT, CDR2 FQNNGV. J was trimmed by 2 bases and V by 1 base; bases with no gene match: 7. This CDR3 has 16 amino acids. CDR3 DNA: TGTGCCAGCAGCTTAGGGCGGGACAGGCGCCCCTACGAGCAGTACTTC. As protein: CASSLGRDRRPYEQYF.

CDR3 sequence (DNA): TGTGCCAGCAGCTCAGACGGACCTTCGGGAGAGCAGTACTTC. Amino acids: CASSSDGPSGEQYF. The gene calls are TRBV5-4 and TRBJ2-7, with D possibly matching TRBD2 (5 bases). This CDR3 has 14 amino acids. Germline assignment: CDR1 SGHNT and CDR2 YYREEE (reference sequence). V lost 3 bases and J lost 7, with 17 bases in between.

This clonotype has ten or more counts. This sequence joins TRBV7-9 and TRBJ2-3; weak D call: TRBD1 (6 bases). V was cut by 5 bases and J by 6 bases, with 18 bases left in between. The CDR3 is 15 amino acids. CDR1 is SEHNR, CDR2 FQNEAQ, per germline (reference sequence). The CDR3 DNA is TGTGCCAGCAGCACATGGGACACCCGGAGGGATACGCAGTATTTT. It codes for CASSTWDTRRDTQYF.

This sequence joins TRBV4-1 and TRBJ2-7; D possibly matches TRBD1 or TRBD2 (6 bases each). The CDR3 covers 16 residues. The V gene's germline CDR1 is MGHRA and CDR2 YSYEKL. The CDR3 DNA reads as TGCGCAAGAAGCCAAGACCCCGGGGGCCTATTTCTCGAGCAGTACTTC. As protein: CARSQDPGGLFLEQYF.

This clonotype has at least ten counts. The chain links TRBV7-2 to TRBJ1-2, with no clear D. Trimming shortened V by 5 bases and J by 7 bases, and 17 bases separated the two germline ends. This CDR3 region has 14 residues. CDR1 and CDR2 from the germline V gene are SGHTA and FQGNSA. The chain's CDR3 is CASSPGSERSGYTF. CDR3 coding DNA: TGTGCCAGCAGCCCCGGGTCAGAACGAAGTGGCTACACCTTC. Together with reference TRBV7-2 and TRBJ1-2, the CDR3 gives the full variable domain: GAGVSQSPSNKVTEKGKDVELRCDPISGHTALYWYRQSLGQGLEFLIYFQGNSAPDKSGLPSDRFSAERTGGSVSTLTIQRTQQEDSAVYLCASSPGSERSGYTFGSGTRLTVV.